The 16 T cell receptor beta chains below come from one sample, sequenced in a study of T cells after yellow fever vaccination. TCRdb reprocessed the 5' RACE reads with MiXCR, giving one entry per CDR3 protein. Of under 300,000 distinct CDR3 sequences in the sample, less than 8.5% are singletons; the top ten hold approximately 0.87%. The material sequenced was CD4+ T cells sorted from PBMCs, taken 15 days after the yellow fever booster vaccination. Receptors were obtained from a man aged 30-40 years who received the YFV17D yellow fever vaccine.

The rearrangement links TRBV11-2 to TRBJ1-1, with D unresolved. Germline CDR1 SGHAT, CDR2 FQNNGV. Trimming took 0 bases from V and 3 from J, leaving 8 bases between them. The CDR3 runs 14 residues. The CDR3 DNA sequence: TGTGCCAGCAGCTTAGATGTATTGTACACTGAAGCTTTCTTT. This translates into CASSLDVLYTEAFF.

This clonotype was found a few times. Written as DNA, the CDR3 is TGCAGTGCTAGATCGAGCGGGAGAGGCGAGCAGTACTTC. This translates into CSARSSGRGEQYF. The rearrangement joins TRBV20-1 to TRBJ2-7; 8 bases match TRBD2. Germline V gene lookup returns CDR1 DFQATT and CDR2 SNEGSKA (reference sequence). The CDR3 is 13 amino acids. The trim removed 2 bases at V and 6 bases at J, leaving 6 bases unmatched.

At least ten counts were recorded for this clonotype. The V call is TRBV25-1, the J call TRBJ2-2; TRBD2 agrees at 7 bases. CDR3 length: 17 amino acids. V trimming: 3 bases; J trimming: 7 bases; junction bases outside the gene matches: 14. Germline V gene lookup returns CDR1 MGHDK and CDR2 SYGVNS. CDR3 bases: TGTGCCAGCAGTGAGACTAGCTGGGTCCCTTTTGGCGGGGAGCTGTTTTTT. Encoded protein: CASSETSWVPFGGELFF. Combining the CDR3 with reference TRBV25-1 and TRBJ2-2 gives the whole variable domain EADIYQTPRYLVIGTGKKITLECSQTMGHDKMYWYQQDPGMELHLIHYSYGVNSTEKGDLSSESTVSRIRTEHFPLTLESARPSHTSQYLCASSETSWVPFGGELFFGEGSRLTVL.

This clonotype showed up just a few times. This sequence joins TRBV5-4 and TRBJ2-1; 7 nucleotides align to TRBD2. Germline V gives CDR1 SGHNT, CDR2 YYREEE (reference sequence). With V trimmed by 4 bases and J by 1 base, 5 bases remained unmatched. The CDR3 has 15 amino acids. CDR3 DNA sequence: TGTGCCAGCAGCCTCCGGGACTATTCCTACAATGAGCAGTTCTTC. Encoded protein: CASSLRDYSYNEQFF.

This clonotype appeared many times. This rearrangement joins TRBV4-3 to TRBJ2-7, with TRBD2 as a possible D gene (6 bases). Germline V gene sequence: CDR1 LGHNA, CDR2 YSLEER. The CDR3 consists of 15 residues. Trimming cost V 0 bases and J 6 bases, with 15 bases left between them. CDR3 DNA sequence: TGCGCCAGCAGCCAAGATTTGGGGCAGGGAGGCGAGCAGTACTTC. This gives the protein CASSQDLGQGGEQYF.

CDR3 coding DNA: TGTGCCAACAGCCCTGACCTAGCGGGAGCCTACAATGAGCAGTTCTTC. Its protein product is CANSPDLAGAYNEQFF. V is TRBV6-1 and J is TRBJ2-1; 10 bases are shared with TRBD2. This CDR3 region has 16 residues. Losses at the gene ends were 10 bases for V and 2 bases for J; bases not matched to a gene: 11. Germline CDR1 is MNHNS and CDR2 is SASEGT.

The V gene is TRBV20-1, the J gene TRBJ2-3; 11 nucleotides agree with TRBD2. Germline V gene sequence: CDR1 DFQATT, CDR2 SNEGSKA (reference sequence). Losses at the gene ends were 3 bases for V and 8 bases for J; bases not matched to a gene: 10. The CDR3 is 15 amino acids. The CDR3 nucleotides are TGCAGTGCTAGTCCCAGTAGCGGGAGGGGCGCTACGCAGTATTTT. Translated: CSASPSSGRGATQYF.

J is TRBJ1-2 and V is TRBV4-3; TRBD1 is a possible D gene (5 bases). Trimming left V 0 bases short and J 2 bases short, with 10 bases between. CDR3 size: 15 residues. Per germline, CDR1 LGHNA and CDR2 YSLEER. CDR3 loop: CASSQEPDTNYGYTF. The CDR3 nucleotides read TGCGCCAGCAGCCAAGAGCCGGACACAAACTATGGCTACACCTTC.

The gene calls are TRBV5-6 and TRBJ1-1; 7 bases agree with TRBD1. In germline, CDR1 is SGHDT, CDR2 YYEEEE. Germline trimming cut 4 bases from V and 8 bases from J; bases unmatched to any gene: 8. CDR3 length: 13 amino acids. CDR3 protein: CASSLGTVLEAFF. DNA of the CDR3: TGTGCCAGCAGCCTTGGGACAGTTCTGGAAGCTTTCTTT.

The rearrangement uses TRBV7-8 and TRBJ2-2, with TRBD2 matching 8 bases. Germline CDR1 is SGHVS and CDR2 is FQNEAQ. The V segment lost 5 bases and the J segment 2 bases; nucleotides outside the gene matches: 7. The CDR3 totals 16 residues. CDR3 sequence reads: CASSPRGTRNTGELFF. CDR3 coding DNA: TGTGCCAGCAGCCCCAGAGGGACTAGAAACACCGGGGAGCTGTTTTTT.

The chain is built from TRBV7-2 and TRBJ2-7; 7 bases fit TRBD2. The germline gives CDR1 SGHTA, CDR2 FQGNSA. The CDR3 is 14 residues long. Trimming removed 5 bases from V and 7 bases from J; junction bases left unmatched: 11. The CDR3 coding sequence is TGTGCCAGCAGCCCCGGGGGGACTATCCGGGAGCAGTACTTC. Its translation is CASSPGGTIREQYF.

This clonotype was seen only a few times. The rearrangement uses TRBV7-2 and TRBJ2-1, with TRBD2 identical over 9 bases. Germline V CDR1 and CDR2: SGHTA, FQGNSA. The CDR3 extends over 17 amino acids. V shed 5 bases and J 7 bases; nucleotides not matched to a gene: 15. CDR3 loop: CASSAEPPGLAFNEQFF. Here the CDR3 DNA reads TGTGCCAGCAGCGCAGAGCCGCCGGGACTAGCATTTAATGAGCAGTTCTTC.

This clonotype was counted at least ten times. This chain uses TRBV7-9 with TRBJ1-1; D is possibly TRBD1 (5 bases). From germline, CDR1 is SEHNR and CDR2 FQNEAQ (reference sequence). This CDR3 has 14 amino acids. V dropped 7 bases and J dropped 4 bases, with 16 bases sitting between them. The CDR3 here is CASTSRGAGTEAFF. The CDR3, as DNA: TGTGCCAGCACCTCTCGGGGCGCGGGCACTGAAGCTTTCTTT.

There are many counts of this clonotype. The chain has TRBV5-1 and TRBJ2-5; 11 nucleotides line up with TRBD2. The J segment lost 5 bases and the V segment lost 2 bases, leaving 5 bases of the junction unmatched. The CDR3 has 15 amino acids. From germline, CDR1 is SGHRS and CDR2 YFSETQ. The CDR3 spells CASSLLTSGSETQYF. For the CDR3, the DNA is TGCGCCAGCAGCTTACTAACTAGCGGGAGTGAGACCCAGTACTTC. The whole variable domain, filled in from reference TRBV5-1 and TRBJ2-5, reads KAGVTQTPRYLIKTRGQQVTLSCSPISGHRSVSWYQQTPGQGLQFLFEYFSETQRNKGNFPGRFSGRQFSNSRSEMNVSTLELGDSALYLCASSLLTSGSETQYFGPGTRLLVL.

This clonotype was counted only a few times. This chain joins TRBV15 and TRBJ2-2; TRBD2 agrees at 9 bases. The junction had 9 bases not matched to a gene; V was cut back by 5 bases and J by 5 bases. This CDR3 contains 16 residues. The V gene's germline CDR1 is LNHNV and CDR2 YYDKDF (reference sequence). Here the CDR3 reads CATSGAGLARTGELFF. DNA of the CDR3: TGTGCCACCAGCGGTGCTGGACTAGCGAGAACCGGGGAGCTGTTTTTT.

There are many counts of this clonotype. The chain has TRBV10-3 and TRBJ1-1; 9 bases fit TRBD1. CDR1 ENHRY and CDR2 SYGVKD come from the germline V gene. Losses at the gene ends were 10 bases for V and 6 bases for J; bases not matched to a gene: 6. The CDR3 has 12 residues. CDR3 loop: CATGTGISEAFF. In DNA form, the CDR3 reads TGTGCCACCGGGACAGGGATATCTGAAGCTTTCTTT.